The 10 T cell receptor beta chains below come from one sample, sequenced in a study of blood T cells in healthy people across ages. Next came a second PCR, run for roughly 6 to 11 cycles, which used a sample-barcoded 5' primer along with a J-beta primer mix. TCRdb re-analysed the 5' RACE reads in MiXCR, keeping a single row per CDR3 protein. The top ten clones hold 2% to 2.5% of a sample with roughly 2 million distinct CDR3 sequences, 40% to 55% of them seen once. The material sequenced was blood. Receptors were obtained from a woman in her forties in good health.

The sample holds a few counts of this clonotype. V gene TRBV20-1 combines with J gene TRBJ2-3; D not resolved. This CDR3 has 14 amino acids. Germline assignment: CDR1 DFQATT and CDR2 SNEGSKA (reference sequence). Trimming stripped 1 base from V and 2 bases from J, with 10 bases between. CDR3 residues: CSARGAVITDTQYF. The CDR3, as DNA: TGCAGTGCTAGAGGGGCAGTAATCACAGATACGCAGTATTTT.

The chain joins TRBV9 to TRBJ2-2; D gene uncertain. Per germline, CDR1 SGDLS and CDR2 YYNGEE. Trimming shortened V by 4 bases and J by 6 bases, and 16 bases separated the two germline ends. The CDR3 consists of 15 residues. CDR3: CASSPSSGLAGELFF. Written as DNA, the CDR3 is TGTGCCAGCAGCCCCAGCTCAGGTTTGGCCGGGGAGCTGTTTTTT. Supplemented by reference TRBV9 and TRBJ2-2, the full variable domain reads DSGVTQTPKHLITATGQRVTLRCSPRSGDLSVYWYQQSLDQGLQFLIQYYNGEERAKGNILERFSAQQFPDLHSELNLSSLELGDSALYFCASSPSSGLAGELFFGEGSRLTVL.

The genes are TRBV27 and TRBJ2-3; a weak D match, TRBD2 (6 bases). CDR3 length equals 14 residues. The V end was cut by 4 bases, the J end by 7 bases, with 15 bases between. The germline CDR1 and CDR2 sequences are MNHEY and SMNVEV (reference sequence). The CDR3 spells CASSSGGAPHTQYF. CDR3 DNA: TGTGCCAGCAGTTCCGGGGGAGCCCCCCATACGCAGTATTTT.

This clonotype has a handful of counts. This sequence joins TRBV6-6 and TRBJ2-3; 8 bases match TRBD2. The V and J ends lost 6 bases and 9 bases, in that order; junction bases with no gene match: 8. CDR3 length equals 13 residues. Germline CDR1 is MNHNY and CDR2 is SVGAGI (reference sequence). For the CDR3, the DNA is TGTGCCAGCAGGAGCCCGGGACTAGGGACGCAGTATTTT. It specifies CASRSPGLGTQYF.

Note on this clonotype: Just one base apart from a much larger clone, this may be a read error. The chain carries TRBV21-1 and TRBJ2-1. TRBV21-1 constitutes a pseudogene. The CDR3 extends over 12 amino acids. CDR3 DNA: TGTGCCAGCACGCCACCCATGGACGAGCAGTTCTTC. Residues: CASTPPMDEQFF.

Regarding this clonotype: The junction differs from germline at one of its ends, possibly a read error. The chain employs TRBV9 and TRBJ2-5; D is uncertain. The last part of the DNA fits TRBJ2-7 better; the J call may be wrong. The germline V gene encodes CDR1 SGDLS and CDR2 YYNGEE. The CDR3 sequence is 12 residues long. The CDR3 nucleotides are TGTGTCAGCAGCTCCTACGGGTACGAGCAGTACTTC. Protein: CVSSSYGYEQYF.

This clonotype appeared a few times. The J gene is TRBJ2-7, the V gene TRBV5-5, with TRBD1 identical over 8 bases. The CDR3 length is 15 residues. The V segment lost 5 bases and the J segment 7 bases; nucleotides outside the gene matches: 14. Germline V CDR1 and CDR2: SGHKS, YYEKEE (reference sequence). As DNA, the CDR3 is TGTGCCAGCAGTTCGAGGGCAGGGGGCCCCTTGGAGCAGTACTTC. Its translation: CASSSRAGGPLEQYF. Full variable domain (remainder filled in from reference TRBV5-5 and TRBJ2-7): DAGVTQSPTHLIKTRGQQVTLRCSPISGHKSVSWYQQVLGQGPQFIFQYYEKEERGRGNFPDRFSARQFPNYSSELNVNALLLGDSALYLCASSSRAGGPLEQYFGPGTRLTVT.

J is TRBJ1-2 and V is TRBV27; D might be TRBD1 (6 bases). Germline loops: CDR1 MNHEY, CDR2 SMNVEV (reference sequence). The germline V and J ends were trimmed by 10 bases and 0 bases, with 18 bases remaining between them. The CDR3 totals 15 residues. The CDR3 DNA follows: TGTGCCACCACCCGGGGGGCTAATACTAACTATGGCTACACCTTC. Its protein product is CATTRGANTNYGYTF.

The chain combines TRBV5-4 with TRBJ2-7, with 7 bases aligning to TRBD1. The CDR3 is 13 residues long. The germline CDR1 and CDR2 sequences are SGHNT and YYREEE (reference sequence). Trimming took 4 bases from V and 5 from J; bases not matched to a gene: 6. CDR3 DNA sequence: TGTGCCAGCAGCGGCTCCACAGGGGACGAGCAGTACTTC. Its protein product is CASSGSTGDEQYF.

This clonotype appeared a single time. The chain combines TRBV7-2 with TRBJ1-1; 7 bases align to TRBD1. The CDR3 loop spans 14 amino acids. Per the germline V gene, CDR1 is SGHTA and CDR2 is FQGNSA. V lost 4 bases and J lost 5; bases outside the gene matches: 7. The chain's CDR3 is CASSSYRGRTEAFF. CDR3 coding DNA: TGTGCCAGCAGCTCGTACAGGGGAAGAACTGAAGCTTTCTTT.